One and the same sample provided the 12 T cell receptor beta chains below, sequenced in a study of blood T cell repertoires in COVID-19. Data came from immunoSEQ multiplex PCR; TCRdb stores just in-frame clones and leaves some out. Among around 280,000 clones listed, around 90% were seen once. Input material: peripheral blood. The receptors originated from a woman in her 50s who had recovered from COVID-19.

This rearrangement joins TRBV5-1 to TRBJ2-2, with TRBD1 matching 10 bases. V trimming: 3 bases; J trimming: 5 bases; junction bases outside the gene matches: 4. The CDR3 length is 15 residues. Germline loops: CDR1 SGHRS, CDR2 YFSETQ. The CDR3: CASSSGQGRTGELFF. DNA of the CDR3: TGCGCCAGCAGCTCGGGACAGGGGAGAACCGGGGAGCTGTTTTTT.

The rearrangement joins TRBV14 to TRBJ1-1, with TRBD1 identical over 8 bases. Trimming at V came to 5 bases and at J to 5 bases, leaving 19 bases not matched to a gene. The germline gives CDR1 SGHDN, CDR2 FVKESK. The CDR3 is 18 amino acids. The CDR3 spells CASSKRSRGLGASTEAFF. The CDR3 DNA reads TGTGCCAGCAGCAAAAGAAGCAGGGGGCTGGGGGCGAGTACTGAAGCTTTCTTT.

The CDR3 region is CASSQDIAISNYGYTF. The CDR3, as DNA: TGCGCCAGCAGCCAAGATATAGCGATTTCTAACTATGGCTACACCTTC. The chain couples TRBV4-3 to TRBJ1-2, with D uncertain. Deletions cut 0 bases from V and 0 bases from J, with 11 bases between. Germline V lookup: CDR1 LGHNA, CDR2 YSLEER. The CDR3 has 16 residues.

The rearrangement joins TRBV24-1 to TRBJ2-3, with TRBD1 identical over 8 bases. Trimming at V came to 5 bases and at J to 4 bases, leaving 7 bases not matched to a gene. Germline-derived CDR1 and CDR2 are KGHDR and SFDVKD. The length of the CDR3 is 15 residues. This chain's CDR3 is CATSVGQGAADTQYF. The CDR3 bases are TGTGCCACCAGTGTGGGGCAGGGGGCGGCAGATACGCAGTATTTT.

CDR3: CASTGGQGALNYGYTF. CDR3 nucleotides: TGTGCCAGCACCGGCGGACAGGGGGCTTTGAACTATGGCTACACCTTC. The chain couples TRBV7-9 to TRBJ1-2, with 11 bases lining up with TRBD1. In germline, CDR1 is SEHNR, CDR2 FQNEAQ (reference sequence). The J segment lost 2 bases and the V segment lost 7 bases, leaving 9 bases of the junction unmatched. The CDR3 consists of 16 residues.

CDR3 protein: CASSNSGRAGEQFF. The CDR3, as DNA: TGTGCCAGCAGTAATAGCGGGAGGGCGGGAGAGCAGTTCTTC. The chain has TRBV28 and TRBJ2-1, with 11 positions matching TRBD2. The CDR3 length is 14 residues. The junction had 7 bases not matched to a gene; V was cut back by 5 bases and J by 10 bases. Germline V gives CDR1 MDHEN, CDR2 SYDVKM.

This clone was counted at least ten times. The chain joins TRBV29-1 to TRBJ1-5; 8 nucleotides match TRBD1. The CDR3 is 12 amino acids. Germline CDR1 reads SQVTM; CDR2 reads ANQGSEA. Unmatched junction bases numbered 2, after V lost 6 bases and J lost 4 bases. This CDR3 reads CSVQGANQPQHF. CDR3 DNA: TGCAGCGTCCAGGGGGCGAATCAGCCCCAGCATTTT. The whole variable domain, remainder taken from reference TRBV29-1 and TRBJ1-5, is SAVISQKPSRDICQRGTSLTIQCQVDSQVTMMFWYRQQPGQSLTLIATANQGSEATYESGFVIDKFPISRPNLTFSTLTVSNMSPEDSSIYLCSVQGANQPQHFGDGTRLSIL.

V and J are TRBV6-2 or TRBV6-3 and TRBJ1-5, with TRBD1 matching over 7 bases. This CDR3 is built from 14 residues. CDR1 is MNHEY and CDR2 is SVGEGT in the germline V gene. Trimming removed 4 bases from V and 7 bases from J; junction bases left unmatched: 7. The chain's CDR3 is CASSWDSDSQPQHF. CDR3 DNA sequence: TGTGCCAGCAGTTGGGACAGTGATTCGCAGCCCCAGCATTTT.

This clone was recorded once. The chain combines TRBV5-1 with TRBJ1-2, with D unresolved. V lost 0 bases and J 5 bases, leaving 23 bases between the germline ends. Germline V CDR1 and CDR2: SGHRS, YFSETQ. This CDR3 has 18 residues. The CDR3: CASSLGPGVEGATYGYTF. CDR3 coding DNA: TGCGCCAGCAGCTTGGGTCCCGGTGTTGAGGGCGCAACGTATGGCTACACCTTC.

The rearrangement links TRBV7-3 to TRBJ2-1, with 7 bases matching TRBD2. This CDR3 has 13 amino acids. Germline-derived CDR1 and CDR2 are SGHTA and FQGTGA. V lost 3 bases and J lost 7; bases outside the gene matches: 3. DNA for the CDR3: TGTGCCAGCAGCTTGGCTAGCGGTAATGAGCAGTTCTTC. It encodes CASSLASGNEQFF.

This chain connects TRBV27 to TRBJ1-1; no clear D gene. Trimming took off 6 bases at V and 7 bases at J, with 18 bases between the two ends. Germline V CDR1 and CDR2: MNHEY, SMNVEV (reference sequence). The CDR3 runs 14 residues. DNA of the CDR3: TGTGCCAGCAGCCCGAGGTGGAGCGGTGTTGAAGCTTTCTTT. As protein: CASSPRWSGVEAFF.

This CDR3 reads CASSYRGRGTDTQYF. The CDR3 DNA follows: TGTGCCAGCAGTTACAGGGGGCGAGGCACAGATACGCAGTATTTT. This chain joins TRBV6-2 or TRBV6-3 and TRBJ2-3; 7 nucleotides align to TRBD1. CDR3 size: 15 residues. The junction had 3 bases not matched to a gene; V was cut back by 2 bases and J by 1 base. CDR1 is MNHEY, CDR2 SVGEGT, per germline.